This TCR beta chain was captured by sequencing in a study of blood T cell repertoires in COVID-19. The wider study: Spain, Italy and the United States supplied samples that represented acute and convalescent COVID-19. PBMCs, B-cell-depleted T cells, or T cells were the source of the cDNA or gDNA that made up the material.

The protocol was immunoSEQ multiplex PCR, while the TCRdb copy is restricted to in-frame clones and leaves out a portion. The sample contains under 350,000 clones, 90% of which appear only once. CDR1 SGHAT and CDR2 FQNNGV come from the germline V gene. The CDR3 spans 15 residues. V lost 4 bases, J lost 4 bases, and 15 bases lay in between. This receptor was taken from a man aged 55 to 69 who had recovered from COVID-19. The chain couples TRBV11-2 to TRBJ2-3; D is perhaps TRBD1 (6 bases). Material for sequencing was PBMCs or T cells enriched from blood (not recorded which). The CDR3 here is CASSWTAYQADTQYF. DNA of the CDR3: TGTGCCAGCAGCTGGACAGCTTATCAGGCAGATACGCAGTATTTT.